The 26 T cell receptor beta chains below all came from one sample that was sequenced in a study of T cell repertoires in cytomegalovirus infection. TCRdb called the reads again in MiXCR, with one record for every CDR3 protein. Of some 920,000 distinct CDR3 sequences detected, approximately 33% appear once; the ten largest clones hold over 10%. These receptors have no identified antigens. This sample comprised cultured CD8+ T cells from PBMCs, obtained from culture after CMV antigen stimulation. The receptors stem from a human donor in good health (CMV status not recorded). Some clones in this sample may be carry-over from other donors' samples.

The V gene is TRBV5-1, the J gene TRBJ2-5, with 9 bases fitting TRBD2. Per germline, CDR1 SGHRS and CDR2 YFSETQ. V gave up 4 bases and J gave up 7 bases; unmatched junction bases: 8. The CDR3 is made up of 14 amino acids. The CDR3 DNA reads as TGCGCCAGCAGCACCGGACTAGCGCGGAGGACCCAGTACTTC. It codes for CASSTGLARRTQYF.

The V and J genes are TRBV6-6 and TRBJ2-1; 10 bases match TRBD1. This CDR3 comprises 16 residues. Germline values: CDR1 MNHNY, CDR2 SVGAGI (reference sequence). Trimming cost V 5 bases and J 2 bases; bases outside gene matches: 6. This chain's CDR3 is CASSRSGTGAYNEQFF. DNA for the CDR3: TGTGCCAGCAGTCGCTCCGGGACAGGGGCCTACAATGAGCAGTTCTTC.

The gene calls are TRBV28 and TRBJ1-6; no reliable D call. V was trimmed by 3 bases and J by 7 bases, leaving 10 bases between them. Looked up from germline, CDR1 is MDHEN and CDR2 is SYDVKM. The CDR3 sequence is 14 residues long. The CDR3 loop is CASSLVGINSPLHF. The CDR3, as DNA: TGTGCCAGCAGTTTGGTGGGTATCAATTCACCCCTCCACTTT.

The rearrangement links TRBV4-1 to TRBJ2-3, with D possibly matching TRBD2 (7 bases). The germline V gene has CDR1 MGHRA and CDR2 YSYEKL. The CDR3 spans 17 residues. Trimming took off 3 bases at V and 2 bases at J, with 18 bases between the two ends. In DNA form, the CDR3 reads TGCGCCAGCAGCCACCCTTCGGGGGGCACCGACACAGATACGCAGTATTTT. Translation gives CASSHPSGGTDTDTQYF.

This chain uses TRBV7-9 with TRBJ2-2; no firm D call. V gave up 8 bases and J gave up 3 bases, with 13 bases separating them. The CDR3 is 14 amino acids. CDR1 and CDR2 (germline): SEHNR, FQNEAQ (reference sequence). CDR3 DNA sequence: TGTGCCAGCGCGGCTAACCCTGACACCGGGGAGCTGTTTTTT. Residues: CASAANPDTGELFF. The variable domain in full, completed from reference TRBV7-9 and TRBJ2-2, reads DTGVSQNPRHKITKRGQNVTFRCDPISEHNRLYWYRQTLGQGPEFLTYFQNEAQLEKSRLLSDRFSAERPKGSFSTLEIQRTEQGDSAMYLCASAANPDTGELFFGEGSRLTVL.

The chain uses TRBV2 and TRBJ1-6; a possible D gene is TRBD1 (5 bases). Germline assignment: CDR1 SNHLY and CDR2 FYNNEI. Trimming removed 3 bases at V and 6 bases at J, with 9 bases between. This CDR3 has 14 amino acids. The CDR3 region is CASSETASNSPLHF. DNA for the CDR3: TGTGCCAGCAGTGAGACAGCCTCTAATTCACCCCTCCACTTT.

This clonotype was observed at least ten times. J is TRBJ2-1 and V is TRBV7-9; TRBD1 aligns across 8 bases. Germline values: CDR1 SEHNR, CDR2 FQNEAQ (reference sequence). The CDR3 is made up of 16 amino acids. After removal of 7 bases from V and 4 bases from J, the junction contained 12 bases not matched to a gene. CDR3 sequence: CASNLFGTGIYNEQFF. The CDR3, as DNA: TGTGCCAGCAACCTATTCGGGACAGGAATATACAATGAGCAGTTCTTC.

Note on this clonotype: This clone may be a read error of a much larger clone one base away. The V call is TRBV7-2, the J call TRBJ2-5, with D possibly called TRBD1 or TRBD2 (5 bases each). The V and J ends lost 6 bases and 3 bases respectively, with 14 bases between them. The CDR3 extends over 14 amino acids. Germline V gene lookup returns CDR1 SGHTA and CDR2 FQGNSA. CDR3 bases: TGTGCCAGCAGTACATTACGGGACGAAGAGACCCAGTACTTC. Its translation: CASSTLRDEETQYF.

This clonotype appeared a few times. This chain joins TRBV6-2 or TRBV6-3 and TRBJ2-1; D is possibly TRBD1 (5 bases). V gave up 2 bases and J gave up 3 bases, with 11 bases separating them. The CDR3 runs 15 residues. Germline-derived CDR1 and CDR2 are MNHEY and SVGEGT. CDR3 bases: TGTGCCAGCAGTTACAGCAGGGCCGGCTACAATGAGCAGTTCTTC. This codes for CASSYSRAGYNEQFF.

V usage is TRBV27 and J usage is TRBJ2-5; D may be TRBD1 or TRBD2 (5 bases each). V shed 3 bases and J shed 3 bases, with 14 bases lying between them. CDR1 and CDR2 from the germline V gene are MNHEY and SMNVEV (reference sequence). This CDR3 spans 15 amino acids. CDR3 sequence: CASSFLGTGEETQYF. CDR3 sequence (DNA): TGTGCCAGCAGTTTCTTGGGGACCGGAGAAGAGACCCAGTACTTC.

DNA for the CDR3: TGCGCCAGCAGCCAAGATCCCGCAGGGGTGAACACCGGGGAGCTGTTTTTT. The encoded protein is CASSQDPAGVNTGELFF. V usage is TRBV4-1 and J usage is TRBJ2-2, with a tentative D call TRBD1 (6 bases). Germline V gene lookup returns CDR1 MGHRA and CDR2 YSYEKL. Deletions cut 0 bases from V and 1 base from J, with 12 bases between. This CDR3 contains 17 residues.

The chain recombines TRBV14 with TRBJ2-5; D is perhaps TRBD1 (6 bases). This CDR3 region has 15 residues. The V and J ends lost 4 bases and 1 base respectively, with 13 bases between them. Per germline, CDR1 SGHDN and CDR2 FVKESK. The CDR3 loop is CASSRRQAPQETQYF. In DNA form, the CDR3 reads TGTGCCAGCAGCCGACGACAGGCGCCCCAAGAGACCCAGTACTTC.

The rearrangement uses TRBV7-9 and TRBJ1-2; D might be TRBD1 (5 bases). The CDR3 sequence is 13 residues long. The germline gives CDR1 SEHNR, CDR2 FQNEAQ (reference sequence). V lost 6 bases and J 4 bases, leaving 12 bases between the germline ends. The CDR3 loop is CASSLGQRYGYTF. DNA of the CDR3: TGTGCCAGCAGTTTGGGGCAGCGCTATGGCTACACCTTC.

This clonotype has only a few counts. The rearrangement uses TRBV7-9 and TRBJ2-3; a possible D gene is TRBD2 (7 bases). The CDR3 consists of 16 residues. The germline V gene encodes CDR1 SEHNR and CDR2 FQNEAQ (reference sequence). V gave up 8 bases and J gave up 4 bases, with 22 bases separating them. The chain's CDR3 is CASEKTGGGPADTQYF. DNA for the CDR3: TGTGCCAGCGAGAAGACGGGGGGCGGGCCGGCAGATACGCAGTATTTT.

The chain combines TRBV19 with TRBJ2-7; D might be TRBD1 (5 bases). The V end was cut by 7 bases, the J end by 4 bases, with 14 bases between. This CDR3 is built from 13 residues. The germline gives CDR1 LNHDA, CDR2 SQIVND (reference sequence). The CDR3 nucleotides are TGTGCCAGTAACAGTCTCAGGGCTTACGAGCAGTACGTC. Amino acid sequence: CASNSLRAYEQYV.

The sample holds one count of this clonotype. This chain uses TRBV20-1 with TRBJ2-1, with 9 positions matching TRBD2. V shed 1 base, J shed 6 bases, and the junction held 7 bases outside the gene matches. This CDR3 spans 15 amino acids. Germline CDR1 and CDR2: DFQATT and SNEGSKA (reference sequence). CDR3 nucleotides: TGCAGTGCTAGAGGTTGGCGGGGGGGAATCAATGAGCAGTTCTTC. It is translated as CSARGWRGGINEQFF.

The rearrangement joins TRBV11-2 to TRBJ2-7, with no clear D. This CDR3 region has 16 residues. V shed 3 bases and J shed 2 bases, with 17 bases lying between them. Germline-derived CDR1 and CDR2 are SGHAT and FQNNGV. This chain's CDR3 is CASSFGSGPLAYEQYF. CDR3 DNA: TGTGCCAGCAGCTTTGGGTCAGGTCCTCTGGCCTACGAGCAGTACTTC.

The chain is built from TRBV12-3 or TRBV12-4 and TRBJ1-5; D remains unclear. CDR3 length: 12 amino acids. Trimming cost V 6 bases and J 7 bases, with 10 bases left between them. Here the CDR3 reads CASRAGSQPQHF. In DNA form, the CDR3 reads TGTGCCAGCAGGGCCGGGTCCCAGCCCCAGCATTTT.

This chain joins TRBV6-2 or TRBV6-3 and TRBJ2-7; D is unclear. There are 14 residues in the CDR3. Germline CDR1 MNHEY, CDR2 SVGEGT. The V end lost 0 bases, the J end lost 3 bases, and 9 bases lay between the germline ends. The CDR3 loop is CASSYSKADYEQYV. The DNA for the CDR3 is TGTGCCAGCAGTTACTCGAAAGCAGACTACGAGCAGTACGTC.

In this sample, this clonotype turned up once. The chain has TRBV29-1 and TRBJ1-2, with D maybe TRBD1 (6 bases). Germline V gives CDR1 SQVTM, CDR2 ANQGSEA. This CDR3 is 14 amino acids long. Trimming shortened V by 6 bases and J by 4 bases, and 18 bases separated the two germline ends. The CDR3 here is CSVDRTVLGYGYTF. CDR3 DNA: TGCAGCGTAGATCGGACAGTATTAGGCTATGGCTACACCTTC.

This clonotype appeared once. The V and J genes are TRBV27 and TRBJ2-2; 10 bases line up with TRBD2. Germline V gene data show CDR1 as MNHEY and CDR2 as SMNVEV (reference sequence). Trimming took 3 bases from V and 7 from J; bases not matched to a gene: 5. CDR3 size: 15 residues. The CDR3 spells CASSLSGGGGGELFF. In nucleotides, the CDR3 is TGTGCCAGCAGTTTGAGCGGGGGGGGTGGCGGGGAGCTGTTTTTT.

The V and J genes are TRBV2 and TRBJ2-2; 11 bases are shared with TRBD1. V shed 8 bases, J shed 4 bases, and the junction held 6 bases outside the gene matches. CDR1 and CDR2 from the germline V gene are SNHLY and FYNNEI. This CDR3 contains 15 residues. The CDR3 bases are TGTGCCAGCTCAGGGACAGGGGGAGTCACCGGGGAGCTGTTTTTT. Translating it yields CASSGTGGVTGELFF.

This clonotype was recorded at least ten times. The CDR3 is CASTFLASWTVGYTF. As DNA, the CDR3 is TGTGCCAGCACCTTCCTTGCCTCCTGGACGGTAGGCTACACCTTC. This chain uses TRBV6-1 with TRBJ1-2; D remains unclear. CDR1 MNHNS and CDR2 SASEGT come from the germline V gene. The CDR3 totals 15 residues. V shed 7 bases and J shed 8 bases, with 23 bases lying between them.

The chain links TRBV12-3 or TRBV12-4 to TRBJ1-2; D perhaps matches TRBD1 (5 bases). V was cut by 5 bases and J by 0 bases, with 10 bases left in between. The CDR3 has 14 residues. DNA of the CDR3: TGTGCCAGCAGTCCGACAGCCGCTAACTATGGCTACACCTTC. Residues: CASSPTAANYGYTF.

V and J are TRBV9 and TRBJ2-4; 7 bases align to TRBD1. The CDR3 contains 14 residues. With V trimmed by 0 bases and J by 8 bases, 5 bases remained unmatched. Germline CDR1 and CDR2: SGDLS and YYNGEE. The chain's CDR3 is CASSVGQGGDIQYF. The CDR3 DNA follows: TGTGCCAGCAGCGTAGGACAGGGTGGAGACATTCAGTACTTC.

This clonotype has a handful of counts. This chain connects TRBV15 to TRBJ2-3; D gene uncertain. The CDR3 runs 15 residues. CDR1 and CDR2 (germline): LNHNV, YYDKDF (reference sequence). Trimming removed 1 base from V and 2 bases from J, with 10 bases in between. The CDR3 region has the DNA TGTGCCACCAGCAGAGTCAAGTCTACCACAGATACGCAGTATTTT. Protein: CATSRVKSTTDTQYF.